This TCR beta chain was captured by sequencing in a study of memory CD4+ T cells and cytomegalovirus serostatus. Study-wide points: A US-trained random forest predicted CMV serostatus with median AUC around 0.91. Of 164 reported CMV TCRbeta sequences, about 67 were found in memory CD4+ repertoires.

Single viable CD3+CD4+CD8-CD45RO+ cells were sorted as the memory CD4+ T cells. CD4+ T cells were isolated by positive magnetic selection. This clone was recorded a few times. Its antigen remains unknown. Trimming cost V 0 bases and J 3 bases, with 20 bases left between them. The germline V gene encodes CDR1 SGHNT and CDR2 YYREEE (reference sequence). The CDR3 contains 18 residues. Per the authors' pipeline: Out-of-frame sequences were removed, leaving 2,000,000 or so distinct TCRbeta sequences. Data came from immunoSEQ multiplex PCR; TCRdb stores just in-frame clones and leaves some out. V and J calls and clone size come straight from that table; D and trimming were deduced from the DNA. This table holds roughly 67,000 clones, about 75% found once.

This chain connects TRBV5-4 to TRBJ2-3; maybe TRBD2 (6 bases). The TCR originated in an adult in good health and CMV-seropositive. Sequenced: memory CD4+ T cells from blood. For the CDR3, the DNA is TGTGCCAGCAGCTTGGGCCCGGTGGGGCGGGGACGAACAGATACGCAGTATTTT. Translating gives CASSLGPVGRGRTDTQYF. The full variable domain, with the rest looked up from reference TRBV5-4 and TRBJ2-3, is ETGVTQSPTHLIKTRGQQVTLRCSSQSGHNTVSWYQQALGQGPQFIFQYYREEENGRGNFPPRFSGLQFPNYSSELNVNALELDDSALYLCASSLGPVGRGRTDTQYFGPGTRLTVL.